This T cell receptor (beta chain) was identified during a study of shared clonotypes between healthy human individuals. Study as a whole: Participating donors consisted of two women and three men aged 18 to 49.

In the original workflow: For the immunoSEQ data, sequences were junction-only without quality scores, so filtering differed. TCRdb keeps only in-frame clones here, not all; method: immunoSEQ multiplex PCR. Clone size and the V and J calls come from that table; the DNA yielded D and trimming. The sample contains hundreds of thousands of clones, over 60% of which appear only once. The CDR3 consists of 13 residues. V was pared by 7 bases and J by 7 bases, with 14 bases between. Germline values: CDR1 ENHRY, CDR2 SYGVKD. Turning to this clone: Since a far larger clone is one base different, this is likely a read error.

The chain recombines TRBV10-3 with TRBJ1-5, with D unclear. The sample was PBMCs. The clonotype was recovered from a woman aged 40 to 50 in good health. Some clones in this sample may be carry-over from other donors' samples. CDR3 protein: CAINRGLGQPQHF. The CDR3 bases are TGTGCCATCAACCGGGGTTTGGGGCAGCCCCAGCATTTT.